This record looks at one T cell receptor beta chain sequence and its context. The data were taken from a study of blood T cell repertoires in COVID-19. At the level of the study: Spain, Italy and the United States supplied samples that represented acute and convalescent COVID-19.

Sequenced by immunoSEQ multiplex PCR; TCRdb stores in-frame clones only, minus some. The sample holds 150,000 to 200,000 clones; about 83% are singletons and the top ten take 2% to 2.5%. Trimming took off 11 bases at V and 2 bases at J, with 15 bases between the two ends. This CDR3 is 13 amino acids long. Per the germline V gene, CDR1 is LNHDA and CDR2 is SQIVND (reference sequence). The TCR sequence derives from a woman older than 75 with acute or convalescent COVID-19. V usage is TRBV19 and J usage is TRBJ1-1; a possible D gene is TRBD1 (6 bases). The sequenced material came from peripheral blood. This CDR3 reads CASTGQPNTEAFF. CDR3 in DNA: TGTGCCTCCACCGGACAGCCAAACACTGAAGCTTTCTTT. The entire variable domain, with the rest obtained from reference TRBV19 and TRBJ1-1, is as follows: DGGITQSPKYLFRKEGQNVTLSCEQNLNHDAMYWYRQDPGQGLRLIYYSQIVNDFQKGDIAEGYSVSREKKESFPLTVTSAQKNPTAFYLCASTGQPNTEAFFGQGTRLTVV.